This TCR beta chain was sequenced for a study of early T cells in non-severe SARS-CoV-2 infection. Study context: Chains were not paired, and sequencing was done on bulk RNA from unsorted whole blood.

Germline V gene sequence: CDR1 LGHNA, CDR2 YSLEER. Trimming took 0 bases from V and 2 from J, leaving 16 bases between them. The CDR3 extends over 17 amino acids. Tagging with unique molecular identifiers was applied to individual cDNA molecules. TCRdb independently ran MiXCR on the 5' RACE reads; one entry per CDR3 protein. The sample lists around 56,000 distinct CDR3 sequences; roughly 13% were seen once. The chain links TRBV4-3 to TRBJ1-1, with D unresolved. Sequencing used whole blood, obtained at baseline. The receptor was derived from an adult who was a healthcare worker with PCR-confirmed SARS-CoV-2 infection or an uninfected control (not recorded which). The CDR3 reads CASSQEANWRLNTEAFF. CDR3 nucleotides: TGCGCCAGCAGCCAAGAGGCGAACTGGCGGCTTAACACTGAAGCTTTCTTT.